Listed below are T cell receptor beta chains from one sample, sequenced in a study of blood T cell repertoires in COVID-19. Only in-frame clones appear in the TCRdb table, and some are missing; sequencing was by immunoSEQ multiplex PCR. The data hold some 330,000 clones, with 85% to 90% observed a single time. Sequenced input: PBMCs or T cells enriched from blood (not recorded which). The receptors stem from a man younger than 40 who had recovered from COVID-19. Both conserved end residues are trimmed from each CDR3. Fields, in order: clone size, J gene, V gene, CDR3 protein. Clone size, where shown, is once, few, many, or a class for clones that have expanded.

few	TRBJ1-2	TRBV9	ASGAGGPLYGYT
-	TRBJ1-1	TRBV6-5	ASRNRGMNTEAF
once	TRBJ1-1	TRBV5-1	ASSRTGSENTEAF
-	TRBJ1-5	TRBV6-5	ASSLQASNQPQH
-	TRBJ1-1	TRBV6-5	ASSMDRVNTEAF
-	TRBJ1-1	TRBV5-1	ASSSTGANTEAF
-	TRBJ2-3	TRBV28	ASSRTRSTDTQY
once	TRBJ2-7	TRBV4-1	ASSQVGPSGGRFEQY
-	TRBJ2-5	TRBV14	ASSQDMLTGETQY
-	TRBJ1-5	TRBV6-5	ASSQQGDQPQH
-	TRBJ2-1	TRBV2	ASWGLAGEGEQF
-	TRBJ1-3	TRBV2	ASSPDRDSGNTIY
-	TRBJ1-5	TRBV29-1	SVQGWDSNQPQH
-	TRBJ2-7	TRBV4-1	ASSVSGGVYEQY
-	TRBJ1-2	TRBV7-2	ASSRTGTGDKGGYT
-	TRBJ1-1	TRBV19	ASSMGRPEAF
-	TRBJ1-1	TRBV28	ATRGGITEAF
-	TRBJ1-1	TRBV27	ASSSAGPEAF
-	TRBJ1-1	TRBV19	ASRALYEGEGAF
-	TRBJ2-2	TRBV6-5	ASSYSGQGGPGELF
-	TRBJ2-1	TRBV9	ASSVLAGDYNEQF
-	TRBJ2-7	TRBV6-5	ASSRPGRGGQEQY
-	TRBJ1-5	TRBV6-5	ASSPPGQGNQPQH
-	TRBJ1-2	TRBV11-1	ASSQLRTGGYGYT
few	TRBJ2-2	TRBV29-1	SVAGNTGELF
-	TRBJ2-7	TRBV20-1	SASGTRSYEQY
-	TRBJ2-5	TRBV11-2	ASSPPLGPAQETQY
-	TRBJ1-4	TRBV11-3	ASSLEHTTEKLF
-	TRBJ2-3	TRBV11-2	ASSLVTAALSTDTQY
few	TRBJ1-1	TRBV3-1/TRBV3-2	ASSPEGGALNTEAF
-	TRBJ2-7	TRBV7-9	ASSLTRGYEQY
-	TRBJ2-3	TRBV27	ASTLRDTDTQY
-	TRBJ1-4	TRBV2	ASSEGQGAGEKLF
-	TRBJ2-7	TRBV19	ASSPKPGTFYEQY
many	TRBJ1-4	TRBV2	ASTRDRDEKLF
once	TRBJ2-2	TRBV7-2	ASSSPPGQSNTGELF
once	TRBJ2-5	TRBV24-1	ATMGLAGQETQY
many	TRBJ2-5	TRBV3-1/TRBV3-2	ASSQAETSLGETQY
-	TRBJ1-1	TRBV6-5	ASSSVLNTEAF
-	TRBJ1-2	TRBV30	AWSPNPGAGYT
-	TRBJ1-1	TRBV9	ASSVDSTEAF